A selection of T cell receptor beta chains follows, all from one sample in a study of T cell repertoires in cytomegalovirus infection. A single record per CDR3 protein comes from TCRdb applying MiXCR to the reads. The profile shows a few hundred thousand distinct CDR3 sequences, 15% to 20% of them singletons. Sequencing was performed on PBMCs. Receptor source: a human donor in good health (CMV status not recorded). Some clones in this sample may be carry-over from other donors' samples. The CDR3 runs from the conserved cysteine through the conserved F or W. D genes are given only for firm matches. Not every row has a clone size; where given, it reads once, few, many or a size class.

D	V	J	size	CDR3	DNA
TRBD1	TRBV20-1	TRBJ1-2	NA	CSARTGGWGYTF	TGCAGTGCTCGGACAGGGGGGTGGGGCTACACCTTC
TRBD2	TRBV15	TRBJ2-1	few	CATSGGTSGSTEQFF	TGTGCCACCAGTGGAGGGACTAGCGGGAGTACTGAGCAGTTCTTC
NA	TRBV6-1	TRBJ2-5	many	CASSFDRFGETQYF	TGTGCCAGCAGTTTCGATCGATTCGGAGAGACCCAGTACTTC
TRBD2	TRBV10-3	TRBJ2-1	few	CAISGDSGGSEQFF	TGTGCCATCAGTGGCGATAGCGGGGGTTCTGAGCAGTTCTTC
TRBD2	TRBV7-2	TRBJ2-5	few	CASSLNSGMGETQYF	TGTGCCAGCAGCTTAAATAGCGGGATGGGAGAGACCCAGTACTTC
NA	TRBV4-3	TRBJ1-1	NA	CASSLDAGRGEAFF	TGCGCCAGCAGCCTCGACGCGGGGCGCGGTGAAGCTTTCTTT
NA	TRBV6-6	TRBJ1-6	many	CASSYSNYWQGNSPLHF	TGTGCCAGCAGTTACTCGAATTATTGGCAGGGGAACTCACCCCTCCACTTT
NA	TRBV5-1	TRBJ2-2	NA	CASSPMNTGELFF	TGCGCCAGCAGCCCCATGAACACCGGGGAGCTGTTTTTT
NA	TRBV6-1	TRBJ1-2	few	CASRGREGTVYGYTF	TGTGCCAGCAGAGGCCGGGAAGGGACGGTCTATGGCTACACCTTC
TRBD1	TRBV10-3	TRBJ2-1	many	CAIAGTGEGQEQFF	TGTGCCATCGCCGGGACAGGGGAAGGGCAAGAGCAGTTCTTC
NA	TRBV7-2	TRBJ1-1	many	CASSLKGGGTEAFF	TGTGCCAGCAGCTTGAAGGGGGGTGGCACTGAAGCTTTCTTT
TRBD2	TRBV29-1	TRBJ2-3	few	CSVSPGGGPKDTQYF	TGCAGCGTATCCCCTGGGGGAGGGCCGAAAGATACGCAGTATTTT
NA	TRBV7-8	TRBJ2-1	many	CASSPAGSHPGGEQFF	TGTGCCAGCAGCCCAGCTGGTTCACACCCCGGAGGTGAGCAGTTCTTC
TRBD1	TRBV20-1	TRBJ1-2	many	CSATGTGSNYGYTF	TGCAGTGCTACCGGGACAGGGTCGAACTATGGCTACACCTTC
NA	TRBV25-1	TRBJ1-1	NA	CASSEPGFLNTEAFF	TGTGCCAGCAGTGAACCAGGATTCTTGAACACTGAAGCTTTCTTT
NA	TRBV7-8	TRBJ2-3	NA	CASSLISSTDTQYF	TGTGCCAGCAGCCTGATCTCTAGCACAGATACGCAGTATTTT
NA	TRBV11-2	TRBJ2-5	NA	CASSQNLRRETQYF	TGTGCCAGCAGCCAAAATCTGCGAAGGGAGACCCAGTACTTC
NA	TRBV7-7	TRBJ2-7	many	CASSLVWGTYEQYF	TGTGCCAGCAGCTTAGTCTGGGGTACCTACGAGCAGTACTTC
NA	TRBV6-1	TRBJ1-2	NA	CASSSDHYGYTF	TGTGCCAGCTCCTCAGATCACTATGGCTACACCTTC
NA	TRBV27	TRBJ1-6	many	CASRGGLINSPLHF	TGTGCCAGCAGGGGTGGACTGATTAATTCACCCCTCCACTTT
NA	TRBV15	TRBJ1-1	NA	CATSRDRVNTEAFF	TGTGCCACCAGCAGAGATAGAGTGAACACTGAAGCTTTCTTT
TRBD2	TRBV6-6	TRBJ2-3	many	CASRSPGLAVIGTDTQYF	TGTGCCAGCAGGAGCCCGGGACTAGCGGTTATTGGCACAGATACGCAGTATTTT
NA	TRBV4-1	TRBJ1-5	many	CASSQGPTAQGFQPQHF	TGCGCCAGCAGCCAAGGGCCAACAGCCCAGGGTTTCCAGCCCCAGCATTTT
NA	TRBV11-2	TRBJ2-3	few	CASSLVVPTYTDTQYF	TGTGCCAGCAGCTTAGTAGTCCCCACTTACACAGATACGCAGTATTTT
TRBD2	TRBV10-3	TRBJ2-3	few	CASRDGGFNSDTQYF	TGTGCCAGCCGAGACGGGGGGTTCAATTCAGATACGCAGTATTTT
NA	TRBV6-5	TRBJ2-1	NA	CASSTLRDGLHEQFF	TGTGCCAGCAGCACCCTCCGGGACGGACTTCATGAGCAGTTCTTC
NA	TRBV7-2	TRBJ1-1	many	CASSLTGNTEAFF	TGTGCCAGCAGCTTAACAGGGAACACTGAAGCTTTCTTT
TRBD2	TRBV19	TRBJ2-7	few	CASSIRLAASYEQYF	TGTGCCAGTAGTATCCGACTAGCGGCCTCCTACGAGCAGTACTTC
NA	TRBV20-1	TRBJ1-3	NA	CSASHGFYSGNTIYF	TGCAGTGCCAGTCACGGGTTCTACTCTGGAAACACCATATATTTT
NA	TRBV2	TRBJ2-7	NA	CASRENQNSYEQYF	TGTGCCAGCAGAGAAAACCAGAACTCCTACGAGCAGTACTTC
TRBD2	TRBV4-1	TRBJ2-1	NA	CASSSRASGSYNEQFF	TGCGCCAGCAGCTCGAGGGCTAGCGGTTCCTACAATGAGCAGTTCTTC